The 29 T cell receptor beta chains reported below all come from one sample, sequenced in a study of T cell responses to AZD1222 COVID-19 vaccine. Sequencing used immunoSEQ multiplex PCR; TCRdb keeps in-frame clones, though not all of them. Found here are around 83,000 clones, just over 90% of them singletons; the top ten hold approximately 5.6%. The input for sequencing was peripheral blood, taken on day 0 of AZD1222 vaccination. The receptors derive from an adult in good health.

This CDR3 reads CASSPDSSSYNEQFF. CDR3 DNA: TGTGCCAGCAGCCCCGACAGCAGCTCCTACAATGAGCAGTTCTTC. The V call is TRBV7-2, the J call TRBJ2-1; D might be TRBD1 (5 bases). CDR3 length: 15 residues. Germline CDR1 SGHTA, CDR2 FQGNSA. The V end was cut by 5 bases, the J end by 0 bases, with 11 bases between.

DNA for the CDR3: TGTGCCAGCAGTCACTACAGAGGATCTTTTTATGGCTACACCTTC. It codes for CASSHYRGSFYGYTF. The V call is TRBV6-2 or TRBV6-3, the J call TRBJ1-2, with D hard to call. This CDR3 contains 15 residues. Germline V gene data show CDR1 as MNHEY and CDR2 as SVGEGT. V lost 5 bases to trimming and J lost 5 bases, with 18 bases between them.

This chain connects TRBV2 to TRBJ2-5; D is possibly TRBD2 (5 bases). Germline V CDR1 and CDR2: SNHLY, FYNNEI. V was shortened by 6 bases and J by 0 bases, with 14 bases between the two germline ends. The CDR3 length is 15 residues. The CDR3 reads CASRDGVANQETQYF. The CDR3 DNA reads as TGTGCCAGCAGGGATGGGGTAGCGAACCAAGAGACCCAGTACTTC.

The genes are TRBV7-2 and TRBJ2-7; 7 bases agree with TRBD2. Per germline, CDR1 SGHTA and CDR2 FQGNSA. The CDR3 is made up of 15 amino acids. The ends lost 1 base at V and 7 bases at J; junction bases unmatched: 10. CDR3 in amino acids: CASSLGTRPVGEQYF. In nucleotides, the CDR3 is TGTGCCAGCAGCTTAGGGACTAGGCCCGTGGGGGAGCAGTACTTC. The full variable domain, in which reference TRBV7-2 and TRBJ2-7 provide the parts outside the CDR3, is GAGVSQSPSNKVTEKGKDVELRCDPISGHTALYWYRQSLGQGLEFLIYFQGNSAPDKSGLPSDRFSAERTGGSVSTLTIQRTQQEDSAVYLCASSLGTRPVGEQYFGPGTRLTVT.

The chain couples TRBV18 to TRBJ2-5; TRBD1 might be the D (6 bases). The CDR3 runs to 16 residues. CDR1 KGHSH and CDR2 LQKENI come from the germline V gene. The V and J ends lost 1 base and 5 bases respectively, with 17 bases between them. Here the CDR3 DNA reads TGTGCCAGCTCACCACTCCAGGGGATGCTATCGGAGACCCAGTACTTC. Translating it yields CASSPLQGMLSETQYF.

V and J are TRBV7-8 and TRBJ2-7; D may be TRBD1 (5 bases). Between the trimmed V and J ends, which lost 3 bases and 2 bases, there was a span of 14 bases. This CDR3 spans 15 amino acids. The V gene's germline CDR1 is SGHVS and CDR2 FQNEAQ. The CDR3 DNA reads TGTGCCAGCAGCTTCGGTCCGGACATTACCTACGAGCAGTACTTC. Its protein is CASSFGPDITYEQYF.

The chain has TRBV11-2 and TRBJ1-2, with D uncertain. Per the germline V gene, CDR1 is SGHAT and CDR2 is FQNNGV. V was clipped by 4 bases and J by 4 bases, with 13 bases between them. The CDR3 totals 14 residues. The CDR3 here is CASSSGRLGYGYTF. Here the CDR3 DNA reads TGTGCCAGCAGCTCCGGACGTCTCGGCTATGGCTACACCTTC. Supplemented by reference TRBV11-2 and TRBJ1-2, the full variable domain reads EAGVAQSPRYKIIEKRQSVAFWCNPISGHATLYWYQQILGQGPKLLIQFQNNGVVDDSQLPKDRFSAERLKGVDSTLKIQPAKLEDSAVYLCASSSGRLGYGYTFGSGTRLTVV.

V gene TRBV7-3 combines with J gene TRBJ2-1; 7 bases agree with TRBD2. CDR3 size: 15 residues. The germline V gene has CDR1 SGHTA and CDR2 FQGTGA. The ends lost 4 bases at V and 8 bases at J; junction bases unmatched: 11. The CDR3, as DNA: TGTGCCAGCAGCTCCCTTGGCGGGAGTGGCGATGAGCAGTTCTTC. Translated, it gives CASSSLGGSGDEQFF.

The genes are TRBV2 and TRBJ2-5; tentatively, D is TRBD1 (6 bases). The CDR3 extends over 14 amino acids. Trimming took off 6 bases at V and 3 bases at J, with 14 bases between the two ends. Germline CDR1 reads SNHLY; CDR2 reads FYNNEI. The CDR3 loop is CASSAQGREETQYF. In DNA, the CDR3 is TGTGCCAGCAGCGCACAGGGTAGGGAAGAGACCCAGTACTTC.

The rearrangement links TRBV2 to TRBJ2-7; D may match TRBD1 or TRBD2 (7 bases each). This CDR3 has 13 amino acids. With 8 bases removed from V and 3 bases from J, the gap between germline ends came to 14 bases. The germline CDR1 and CDR2 sequences are SNHLY and FYNNEI. The CDR3 here is CASGRGQYYEQYF. The CDR3 DNA is TGTGCCAGCGGGAGGGGACAGTACTACGAGCAGTACTTC.

V gene TRBV7-8 combines with J gene TRBJ2-7, with TRBD2 matching over 11 bases. V shed 4 bases, J shed 4 bases, and the junction held 6 bases outside the gene matches. CDR1 is SGHVS, CDR2 FQNEAQ, per germline. The CDR3 has 15 amino acids. CDR3: CASSSRLAGTYEQYF. The CDR3 DNA reads TGTGCCAGCAGCTCCAGACTAGCGGGAACTTACGAGCAGTACTTC.

This chain uses TRBV11-2 with TRBJ2-5; no firm D call. The germline V gene has CDR1 SGHAT and CDR2 FQNNGV. With 5 bases removed from V and 1 base from J, the gap between germline ends came to 8 bases. The CDR3 is 13 amino acids. Here the CDR3 DNA reads TGTGCCAGCAGCCGGACGGCCCAAGAGACCCAGTACTTC. Translating it yields CASSRTAQETQYF.

This clone has only a few counts. The gene calls are TRBV7-9 and TRBJ1-6, with TRBD1 as a possible D gene (5 bases). The CDR3 runs 15 residues. V was shortened by 1 base and J by 5 bases, with 9 bases between the two germline ends. In germline, CDR1 is SEHNR, CDR2 FQNEAQ (reference sequence). CDR3: CASSLEGSDNSPLHF. CDR3 sequence (DNA): TGTGCCAGCAGCTTAGAGGGGTCTGATAATTCACCCCTCCACTTT.

This chain connects TRBV27 to TRBJ1-2; perhaps TRBD1 as D (6 bases). CDR3 size: 13 residues. CDR1 MNHEY and CDR2 SMNVEV come from the germline V gene (reference sequence). Deletions cut 2 bases from V and 6 bases from J, with 10 bases between. Here the CDR3 reads CASSLQGGNGYTF. The CDR3, as DNA: TGTGCCAGCAGTTTACAAGGGGGTAATGGCTACACCTTC.

This chain connects TRBV7-8 to TRBJ2-2; TRBD2 might be the D (6 bases). CDR1 and CDR2 from the germline V gene are SGHVS and FQNEAQ. Trimming left V 2 bases short and J 6 bases short, with 16 bases between. This CDR3 contains 16 residues. CDR3 residues: CASSLFGTGVAGELFF. The DNA of the CDR3 is TGTGCCAGCAGCTTATTCGGGACGGGGGTCGCCGGGGAGCTGTTTTTT. Combining the CDR3 with reference TRBV7-8 and TRBJ2-2 gives the whole variable domain GAGVSQSPRYKVAKRGQDVALRCDPISGHVSLFWYQQALGQGPEFLTYFQNEAQLDKSGLPSDRFFAERPEGSVSTLKIQRTQQEDSAVYLCASSLFGTGVAGELFFGEGSRLTVL.

J is TRBJ2-7 and V is TRBV11-2, with no clear D. The CDR3 is 15 amino acids. The V end was cut by 5 bases, the J end by 3 bases, with 17 bases between. CDR1 and CDR2 (germline): SGHAT, FQNNGV. The CDR3 reads CASSAEAPYIYEQYF. CDR3 coding DNA: TGTGCCAGCAGCGCTGAGGCCCCATATATCTACGAGCAGTACTTC.

The rearrangement uses TRBV5-4 and TRBJ1-3; perhaps TRBD1 as D (6 bases). Trimming took off 3 bases at V and 3 bases at J, with 7 bases between the two ends. Looked up from germline, CDR1 is SGHNT and CDR2 is YYREEE (reference sequence). The CDR3 covers 13 residues. In DNA form, the CDR3 reads TGTGCCAGCAGCTCCAGGGGTGGAAACACCATATATTTT. Translated, it gives CASSSRGGNTIYF.

This clone was observed a few times. The chain recombines TRBV5-4 with TRBJ2-3; D ambiguous. The CDR3 has 13 amino acids. Germline V gene data show CDR1 as SGHNT and CDR2 as YYREEE (reference sequence). Trimming removed 0 bases at V and 2 bases at J, with 4 bases between. The CDR3 DNA sequence: TGTGCCAGCAGCTTGGACCTCACAGATACGCAGTATTTT. Translating gives CASSLDLTDTQYF.

The chain carries TRBV18 and TRBJ2-6; no clear D. The CDR3 covers 16 residues. The ends were cut back, 0 bases at V and 0 bases at J, with 6 bases in the middle. The germline CDR1 and CDR2 sequences are KGHSH and LQKENI. DNA for the CDR3: TGTGCCAGCTCACCACCATGGGCCTCTGGGGCCAACGTCCTGACTTTC. This gives the protein CASSPPWASGANVLTF.

Only one count was recorded for this clone. The V call is TRBV28, the J call TRBJ2-7; 11 bases line up with TRBD1. This CDR3 contains 14 residues. Germline CDR1 and CDR2: MDHEN and SYDVKM. Trimming removed 6 bases from V and 4 bases from J; junction bases left unmatched: 5. The CDR3 is CASRGTGGSYEQYF. CDR3 DNA sequence: TGTGCCAGCAGGGGGACAGGGGGTTCGTACGAGCAGTACTTC.

This clone was observed a single time. The chain is built from TRBV5-4 and TRBJ2-7; D perhaps matches TRBD2 (6 bases). Trimming cost V 3 bases and J 2 bases, with 12 bases left between them. The CDR3 consists of 14 residues. Germline-derived CDR1 and CDR2 are SGHNT and YYREEE (reference sequence). CDR3 DNA sequence: TGTGCCAGCAGCTCTACGGGAGTGCCCTACGAGCAGTACTTC. This encodes CASSSTGVPYEQYF. The full variable domain, completed using reference TRBV5-4 and TRBJ2-7, is ETGVTQSPTHLIKTRGQQVTLRCSSQSGHNTVSWYQQALGQGPQFIFQYYREEENGRGNFPPRFSGLQFPNYSSELNVNALELDDSALYLCASSSTGVPYEQYFGPGTRLTVT.

The chain recombines TRBV4-1 with TRBJ2-2, with 9 bases that match TRBD2. The CDR3 consists of 16 residues. The junction had 5 bases not matched to a gene; V was cut back by 1 base and J by 5 bases. CDR1 is MGHRA, CDR2 YSYEKL, per germline. For the CDR3, the DNA is TGCGCCAGCAGCCAAGTCGGTAGCGGGAGAACCGGGGAGCTGTTTTTT. Translation: CASSQVGSGRTGELFF.

The rearrangement uses TRBV18 and TRBJ2-7, with D tentatively TRBD1 (6 bases). There are 15 residues in the CDR3. Trimming took off 2 bases at V and 1 base at J, with 12 bases between the two ends. Germline V gene sequence: CDR1 KGHSH, CDR2 LQKENI. CDR3 DNA: TGTGCCAGCTCACCAGTAGGGGGTCCTTCCTACGAGCAGTACTTC. Protein sequence: CASSPVGGPSYEQYF.

This clone has a single count. This chain's CDR3 is CASSPLPPDTEAFF. The CDR3 DNA follows: TGTGCCAGCAGCCCCCTTCCTCCCGACACTGAAGCTTTCTTT. The V and J genes are TRBV4-2 and TRBJ1-1, with D hard to call. V was shortened by 4 bases and J by 3 bases, with 12 bases between the two germline ends. The CDR3 extends over 14 amino acids. CDR1 LGHNA and CDR2 YNFKEQ come from the germline V gene.

This chain connects TRBV2 to TRBJ1-5; the D gene is possibly TRBD1 (5 bases). V gave up 8 bases and J gave up 2 bases, with 22 bases separating them. This CDR3 comprises 17 residues. Germline V lookup: CDR1 SNHLY, CDR2 FYNNEI. The CDR3 loop reads CASLGGTDRARNQPQHF. CDR3 bases: TGTGCCAGCCTGGGGGGGACCGACCGGGCCCGCAATCAGCCCCAGCATTTT.

Written as DNA, the CDR3 is TGCGCCAGCAGTGCCTTGACAGAATATAGCAATCAGCCCCAGCATTTT. Protein product: CASSALTEYSNQPQHF. This chain connects TRBV10-1 to TRBJ1-5; TRBD1 is a possible D gene (5 bases). V lost 4 bases and J 0 bases, leaving 13 bases between the germline ends. Germline lookup yields CDR1 WNHNN and CDR2 SYGVQD (reference sequence). The CDR3 is made up of 16 amino acids.

The chain couples TRBV28 to TRBJ2-7, with 8 bases identical to TRBD1. The junction had 5 bases not matched to a gene; V was cut back by 3 bases and J by 1 base. CDR3 size: 15 residues. Germline loops: CDR1 MDHEN, CDR2 SYDVKM. The CDR3 bases are TGTGCCAGCAGTTTGTTATACAGGGGGTCCTACGAGCAGTACTTC. This encodes CASSLLYRGSYEQYF.

The chain links TRBV7-9 to TRBJ2-3; 8 bases map to TRBD1. V lost 5 bases, J lost 3 bases, and 4 bases stayed unmatched. There are 14 residues in the CDR3. The germline CDR1 and CDR2 sequences are SEHNR and FQNEAQ (reference sequence). For the CDR3, the DNA is TGTGCCAGCAGCATACAGGGGGGTACAGATACGCAGTATTTT. Its translation: CASSIQGGTDTQYF.

This sequence joins TRBV19 and TRBJ2-7, with TRBD2 identical over 9 bases. The length of the CDR3 is 16 residues. After removal of 2 bases from V and 5 bases from J, the junction contained 10 bases not matched to a gene. Germline V CDR1 and CDR2: LNHDA, SQIVND (reference sequence). The chain's CDR3 is CASSIFGAGGPHEQYF. CDR3 coding DNA: TGTGCCAGTAGTATATTTGGGGCGGGAGGGCCCCACGAGCAGTACTTC.